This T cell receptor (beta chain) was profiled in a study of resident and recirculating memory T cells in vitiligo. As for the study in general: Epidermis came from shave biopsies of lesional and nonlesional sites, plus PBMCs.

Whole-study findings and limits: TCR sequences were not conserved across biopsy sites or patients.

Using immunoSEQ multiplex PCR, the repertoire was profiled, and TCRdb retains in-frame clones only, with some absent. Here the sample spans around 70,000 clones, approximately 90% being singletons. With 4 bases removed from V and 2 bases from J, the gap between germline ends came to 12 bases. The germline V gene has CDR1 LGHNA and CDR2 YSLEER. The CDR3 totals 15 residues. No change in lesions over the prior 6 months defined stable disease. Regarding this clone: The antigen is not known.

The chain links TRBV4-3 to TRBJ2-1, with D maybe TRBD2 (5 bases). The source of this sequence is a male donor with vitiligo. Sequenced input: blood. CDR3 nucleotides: TGCGCCAGCAGCCGTCAAGCGGCAACCTACAATGAGCAGTTCTTC. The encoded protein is CASSRQAATYNEQFF.